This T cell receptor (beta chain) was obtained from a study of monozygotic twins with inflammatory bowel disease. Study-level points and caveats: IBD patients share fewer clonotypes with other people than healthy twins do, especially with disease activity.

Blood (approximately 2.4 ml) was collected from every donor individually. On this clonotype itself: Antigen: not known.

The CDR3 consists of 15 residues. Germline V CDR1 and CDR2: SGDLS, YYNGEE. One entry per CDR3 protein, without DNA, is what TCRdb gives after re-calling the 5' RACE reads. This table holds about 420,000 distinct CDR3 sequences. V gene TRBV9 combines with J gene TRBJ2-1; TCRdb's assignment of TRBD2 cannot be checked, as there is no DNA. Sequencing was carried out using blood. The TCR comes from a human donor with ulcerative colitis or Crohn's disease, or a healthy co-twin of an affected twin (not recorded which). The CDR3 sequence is CASSVDPGLAGGHTF.